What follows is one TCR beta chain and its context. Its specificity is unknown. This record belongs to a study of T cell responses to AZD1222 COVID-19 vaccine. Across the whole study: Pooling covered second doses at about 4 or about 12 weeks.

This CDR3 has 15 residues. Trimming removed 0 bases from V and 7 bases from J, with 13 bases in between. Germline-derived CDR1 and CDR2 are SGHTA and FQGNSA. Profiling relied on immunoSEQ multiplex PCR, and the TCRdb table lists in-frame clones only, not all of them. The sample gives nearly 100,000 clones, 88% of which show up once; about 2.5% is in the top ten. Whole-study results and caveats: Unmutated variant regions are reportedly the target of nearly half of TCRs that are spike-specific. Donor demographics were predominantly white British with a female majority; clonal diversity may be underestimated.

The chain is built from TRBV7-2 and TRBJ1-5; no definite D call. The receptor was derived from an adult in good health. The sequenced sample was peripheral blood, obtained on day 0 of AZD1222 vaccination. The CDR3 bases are TGTGCCAGCAGCTTAGCATTGGTTGCGGAACAGCCCCAGCATTTT. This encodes CASSLALVAEQPQHF. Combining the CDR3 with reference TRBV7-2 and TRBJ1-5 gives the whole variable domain GAGVSQSPSNKVTEKGKDVELRCDPISGHTALYWYRQSLGQGLEFLIYFQGNSAPDKSGLPSDRFSAERTGGSVSTLTIQRTQQEDSAVYLCASSLALVAEQPQHFGDGTRLSIL.